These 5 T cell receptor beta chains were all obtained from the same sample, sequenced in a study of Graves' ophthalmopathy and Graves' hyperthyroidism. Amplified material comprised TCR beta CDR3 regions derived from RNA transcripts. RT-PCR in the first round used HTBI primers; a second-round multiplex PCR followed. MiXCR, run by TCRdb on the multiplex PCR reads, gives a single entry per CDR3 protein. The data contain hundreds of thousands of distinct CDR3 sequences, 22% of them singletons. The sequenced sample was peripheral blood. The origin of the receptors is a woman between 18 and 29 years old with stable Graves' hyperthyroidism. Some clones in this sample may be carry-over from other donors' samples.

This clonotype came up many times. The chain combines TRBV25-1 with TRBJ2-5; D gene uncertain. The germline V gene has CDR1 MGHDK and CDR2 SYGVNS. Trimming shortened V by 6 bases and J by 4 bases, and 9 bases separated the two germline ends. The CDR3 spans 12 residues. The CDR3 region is CASSILGETQYF. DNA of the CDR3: TGTGCCAGCAGCATCCTTGGAGAGACCCAGTACTTC.

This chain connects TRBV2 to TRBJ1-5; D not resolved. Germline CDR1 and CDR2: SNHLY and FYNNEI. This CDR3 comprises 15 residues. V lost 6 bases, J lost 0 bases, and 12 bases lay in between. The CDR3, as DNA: TGTGCCAGCAGAAGTGGAGAATATAGCAATCAGCCCCAGCATTTT. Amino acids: CASRSGEYSNQPQHF. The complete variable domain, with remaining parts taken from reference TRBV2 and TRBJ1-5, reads EPEVTQTPSHQVTQMGQEVILRCVPISNHLYFYWYRQILGQKVEFLVSFYNNEISEKSEIFDDQFSVERPDGSNFTLKIRSTKLEDSAMYFCASRSGEYSNQPQHFGDGTRLSIL.

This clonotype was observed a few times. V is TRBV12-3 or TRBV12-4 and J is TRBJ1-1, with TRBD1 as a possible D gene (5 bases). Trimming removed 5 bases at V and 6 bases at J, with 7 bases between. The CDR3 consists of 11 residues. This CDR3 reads CASSLQAEAFF. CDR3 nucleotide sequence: TGTGCCAGCAGTCTACAGGCTGAAGCTTTCTTT.

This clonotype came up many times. CDR3 coding DNA: TGTGCCATCGGCGCCGGGGGGGCGAACACCGGGGAGCTGTTTTTT. Its protein product is CAIGAGGANTGELFF. The V and J genes are TRBV10-3 and TRBJ2-2, with 8 nucleotides matching TRBD2. CDR1 is ENHRY and CDR2 is SYGVKD in the germline V gene. V shed 8 bases, J shed 0 bases, and the junction held 5 bases outside the gene matches. There are 15 residues in the CDR3.

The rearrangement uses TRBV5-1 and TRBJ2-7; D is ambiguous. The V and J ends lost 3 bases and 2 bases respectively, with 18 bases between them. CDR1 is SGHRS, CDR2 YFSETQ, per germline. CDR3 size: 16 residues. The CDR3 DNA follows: TGCGCCAGCAGCTCAGACCCGTCGGTGGTCGCCTACGAGCAGTACTTC. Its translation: CASSSDPSVVAYEQYF.